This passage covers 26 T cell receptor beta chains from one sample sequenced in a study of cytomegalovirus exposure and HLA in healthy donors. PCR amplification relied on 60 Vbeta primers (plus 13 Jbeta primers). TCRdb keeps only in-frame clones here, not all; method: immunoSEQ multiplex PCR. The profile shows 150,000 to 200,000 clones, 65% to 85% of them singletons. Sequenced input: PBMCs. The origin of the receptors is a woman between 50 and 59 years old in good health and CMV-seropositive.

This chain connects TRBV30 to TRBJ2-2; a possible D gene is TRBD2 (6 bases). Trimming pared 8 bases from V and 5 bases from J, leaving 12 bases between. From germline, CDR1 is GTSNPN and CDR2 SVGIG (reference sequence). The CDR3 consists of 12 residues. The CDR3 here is CAGAGPTGELFF. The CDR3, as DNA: TGTGCCGGGGCGGGGCCAACCGGGGAGCTGTTTTTT.

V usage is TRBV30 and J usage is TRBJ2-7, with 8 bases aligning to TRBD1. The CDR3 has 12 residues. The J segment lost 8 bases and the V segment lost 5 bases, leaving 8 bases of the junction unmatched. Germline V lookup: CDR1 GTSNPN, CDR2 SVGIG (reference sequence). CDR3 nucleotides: TGTGCCTGGGCTCAAACAGGGGGGAAGCAGTACTTC. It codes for CAWAQTGGKQYF.

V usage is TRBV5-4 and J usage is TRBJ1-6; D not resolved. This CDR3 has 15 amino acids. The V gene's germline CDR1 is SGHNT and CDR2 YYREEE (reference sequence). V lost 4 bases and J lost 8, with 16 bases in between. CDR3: CASSHGGEGDSPLHF. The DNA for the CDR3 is TGTGCCAGCAGCCACGGCGGGGAGGGTGATTCACCCCTCCACTTT.

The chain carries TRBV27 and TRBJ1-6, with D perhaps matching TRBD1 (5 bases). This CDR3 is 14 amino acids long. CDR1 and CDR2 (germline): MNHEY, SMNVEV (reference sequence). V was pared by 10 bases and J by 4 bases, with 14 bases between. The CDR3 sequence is CATHLGGYNSPLHF. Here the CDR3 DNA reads TGTGCCACCCACCTCGGGGGATATAATTCACCCCTCCACTTT.

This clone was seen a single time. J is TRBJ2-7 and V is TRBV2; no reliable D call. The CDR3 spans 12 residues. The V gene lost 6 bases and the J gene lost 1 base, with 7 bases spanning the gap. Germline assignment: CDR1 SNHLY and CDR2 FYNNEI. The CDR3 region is CASSDTSYEQYF. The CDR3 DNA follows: TGTGCCAGCAGCGACACGTCCTACGAGCAGTACTTC. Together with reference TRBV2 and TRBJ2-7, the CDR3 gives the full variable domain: EPEVTQTPSHQVTQMGQEVILRCVPISNHLYFYWYRQILGQKVEFLVSFYNNEISEKSEIFDDQFSVERPDGSNFTLKIRSTKLEDSAMYFCASSDTSYEQYFGPGTRLTVT.

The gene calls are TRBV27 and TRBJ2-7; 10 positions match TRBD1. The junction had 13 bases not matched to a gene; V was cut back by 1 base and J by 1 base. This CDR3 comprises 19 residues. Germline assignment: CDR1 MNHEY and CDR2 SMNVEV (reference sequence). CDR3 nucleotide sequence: TGTGCCAGCAGTTTATACTCGAGGGGGACAGGGGCAACTTCCTACGAGCAGTACTTC. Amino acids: CASSLYSRGTGATSYEQYF.

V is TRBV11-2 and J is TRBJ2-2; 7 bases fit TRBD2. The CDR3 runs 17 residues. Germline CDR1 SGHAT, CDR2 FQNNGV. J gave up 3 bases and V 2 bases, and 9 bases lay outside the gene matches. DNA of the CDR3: TGTGCCAGCAGCTTACGGGGGGATCTAGCCCACACCGGGGAGCTGTTTTTT. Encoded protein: CASSLRGDLAHTGELFF.

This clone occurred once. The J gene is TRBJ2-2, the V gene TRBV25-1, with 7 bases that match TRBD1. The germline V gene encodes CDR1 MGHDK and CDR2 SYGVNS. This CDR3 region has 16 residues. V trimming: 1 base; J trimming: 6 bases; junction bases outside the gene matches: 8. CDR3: CASSEFGDSQAGELFF. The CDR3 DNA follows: TGTGCCAGCAGTGAATTTGGGGACAGCCAGGCCGGGGAGCTGTTTTTT. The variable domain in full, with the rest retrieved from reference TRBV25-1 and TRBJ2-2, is EADIYQTPRYLVIGTGKKITLECSQTMGHDKMYWYQQDPGMELHLIHYSYGVNSTEKGDLSSESTVSRIRTEHFPLTLESARPSHTSQYLCASSEFGDSQAGELFFGEGSRLTVL.

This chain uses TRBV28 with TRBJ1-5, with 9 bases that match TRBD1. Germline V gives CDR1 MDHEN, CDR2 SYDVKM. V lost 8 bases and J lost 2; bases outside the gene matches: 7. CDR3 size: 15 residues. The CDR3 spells CASSKQGAGNQPQHF. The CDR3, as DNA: TGTGCCAGCTCCAAACAGGGGGCGGGCAATCAGCCCCAGCATTTT.

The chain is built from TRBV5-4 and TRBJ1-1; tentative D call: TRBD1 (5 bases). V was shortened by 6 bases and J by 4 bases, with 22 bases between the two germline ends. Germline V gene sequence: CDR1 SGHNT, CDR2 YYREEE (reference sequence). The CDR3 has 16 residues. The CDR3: CASTARPGLMSTEAFF. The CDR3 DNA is TGTGCCAGCACCGCCCGGCCAGGGTTAATGAGCACTGAAGCTTTCTTT.

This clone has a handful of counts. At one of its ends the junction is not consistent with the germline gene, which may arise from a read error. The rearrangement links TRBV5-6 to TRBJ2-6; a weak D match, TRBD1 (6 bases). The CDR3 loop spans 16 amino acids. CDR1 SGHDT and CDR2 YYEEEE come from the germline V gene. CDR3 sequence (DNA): TGTGCCAGCAGCCCTGACAGGAGCTCTGGGGCCAACGGCCTGACTTTC. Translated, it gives CASSPDRSSGANGLTF.

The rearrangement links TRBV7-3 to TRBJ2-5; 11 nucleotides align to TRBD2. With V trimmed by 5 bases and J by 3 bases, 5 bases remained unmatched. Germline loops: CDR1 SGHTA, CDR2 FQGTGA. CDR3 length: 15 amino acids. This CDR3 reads CASSREGLAEETQYF. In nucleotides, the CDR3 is TGTGCCAGCAGCAGAGAGGGACTAGCGGAAGAGACCCAGTACTTC.

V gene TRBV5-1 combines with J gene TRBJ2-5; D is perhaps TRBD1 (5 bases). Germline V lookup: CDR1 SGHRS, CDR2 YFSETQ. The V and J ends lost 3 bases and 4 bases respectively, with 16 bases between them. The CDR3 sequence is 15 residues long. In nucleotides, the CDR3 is TGCGCCAGCAGCTACACGTCGCAGGGCCCAGAGACCCAGTACTTC. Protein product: CASSYTSQGPETQYF.

For the CDR3, the DNA is TGTGCCTGGAGTGACAGGCTGAACACTGAAGCTTTCTTT. The encoded protein is CAWSDRLNTEAFF. The chain employs TRBV30 and TRBJ1-1; TRBD1 might be the D (5 bases). The V end was cut by 1 base, the J end by 0 bases, with 6 bases between. This CDR3 contains 13 residues. CDR1 is GTSNPN and CDR2 is SVGIG in the germline V gene (reference sequence).

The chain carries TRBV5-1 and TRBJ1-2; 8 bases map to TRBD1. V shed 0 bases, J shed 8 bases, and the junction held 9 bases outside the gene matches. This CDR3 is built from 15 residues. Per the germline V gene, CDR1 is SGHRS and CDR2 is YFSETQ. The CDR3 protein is CASSLELRGREGYTF. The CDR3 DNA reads TGCGCCAGCAGCTTGGAACTCAGGGGGCGAGAAGGCTACACCTTC. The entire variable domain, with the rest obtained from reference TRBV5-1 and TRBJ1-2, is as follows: KAGVTQTPRYLIKTRGQQVTLSCSPISGHRSVSWYQQTPGQGLQFLFEYFSETQRNKGNFPGRFSGRQFSNSRSEMNVSTLELGDSALYLCASSLELRGREGYTFGSGTRLTVV.

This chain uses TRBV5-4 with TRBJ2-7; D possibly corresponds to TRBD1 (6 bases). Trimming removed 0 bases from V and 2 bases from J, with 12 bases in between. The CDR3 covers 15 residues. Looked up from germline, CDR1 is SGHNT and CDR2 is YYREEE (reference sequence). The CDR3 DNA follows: TGTGCCAGCAGCTTGGGGCAGGGGACCGCCTACGAGCAGTACTTC. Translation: CASSLGQGTAYEQYF.

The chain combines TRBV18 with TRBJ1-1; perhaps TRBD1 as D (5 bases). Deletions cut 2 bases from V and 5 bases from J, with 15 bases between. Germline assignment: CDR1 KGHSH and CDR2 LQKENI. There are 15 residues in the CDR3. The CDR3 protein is CASSPVLGDGTEAFF. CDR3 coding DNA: TGTGCCAGCTCACCAGTCTTAGGGGATGGTACTGAAGCTTTCTTT.

In DNA form, the CDR3 reads TGTGCCAGCAGTTCAGAAGCAGATACGCAGTATTTT. It encodes CASSSEADTQYF. This rearrangement joins TRBV28 to TRBJ2-3; D gene uncertain. The CDR3 has 12 residues. V lost 4 bases, J lost 4 bases, and 6 bases lay in between. CDR1 is MDHEN, CDR2 SYDVKM, per germline.

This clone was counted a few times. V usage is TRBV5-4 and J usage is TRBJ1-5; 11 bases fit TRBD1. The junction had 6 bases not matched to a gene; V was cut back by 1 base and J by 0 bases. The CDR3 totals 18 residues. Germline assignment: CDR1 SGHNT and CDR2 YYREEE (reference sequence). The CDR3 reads CASSLKGTGGYSNQPQHF. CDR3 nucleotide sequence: TGTGCCAGCAGCTTGAAGGGGACAGGGGGATATAGCAATCAGCCCCAGCATTTT.

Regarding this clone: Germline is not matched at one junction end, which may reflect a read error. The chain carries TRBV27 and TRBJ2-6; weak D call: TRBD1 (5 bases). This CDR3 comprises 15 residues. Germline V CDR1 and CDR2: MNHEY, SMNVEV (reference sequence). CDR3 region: CASGRPNTGANGLTF. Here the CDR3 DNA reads TGTGCCTCCGGGCGTCCCAACACTGGGGCCAACGGCCTGACTTTC.

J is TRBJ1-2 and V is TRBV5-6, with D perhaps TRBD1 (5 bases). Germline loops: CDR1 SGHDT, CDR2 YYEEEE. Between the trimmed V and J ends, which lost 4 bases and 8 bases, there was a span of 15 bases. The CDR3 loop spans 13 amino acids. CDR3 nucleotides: TGTGCCAGCAGCCCTGGTCTTACAGGCGGCTACACCTTC. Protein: CASSPGLTGGYTF.

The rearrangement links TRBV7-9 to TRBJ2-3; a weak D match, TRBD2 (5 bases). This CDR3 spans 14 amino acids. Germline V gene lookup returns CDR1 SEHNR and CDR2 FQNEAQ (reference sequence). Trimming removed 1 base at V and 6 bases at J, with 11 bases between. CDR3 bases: TGTGCCAGCAGCTTAGTGGAGGTCAGGGATACGCAGTATTTT. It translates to CASSLVEVRDTQYF.

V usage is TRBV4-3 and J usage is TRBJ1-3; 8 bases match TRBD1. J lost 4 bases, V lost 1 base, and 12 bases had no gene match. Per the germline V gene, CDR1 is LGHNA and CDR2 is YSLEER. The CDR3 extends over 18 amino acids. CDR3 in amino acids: CASSQGRQGAKAGNTIYF. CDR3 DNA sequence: TGCGCCAGCAGCCAAGGGCGGCAGGGGGCGAAAGCGGGAAACACCATATATTTT.

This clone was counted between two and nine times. DNA for the CDR3: TGTGCCAGTAGTACCGGGGGGGCCGGAACTGAAGCTTTCTTT. Its protein is CASSTGGAGTEAFF. V and J are TRBV19 and TRBJ1-1; D is possibly TRBD1 (6 bases). The CDR3 is 14 amino acids. V was cut by 4 bases and J by 5 bases, with 14 bases left in between. Germline loops: CDR1 LNHDA, CDR2 SQIVND (reference sequence).

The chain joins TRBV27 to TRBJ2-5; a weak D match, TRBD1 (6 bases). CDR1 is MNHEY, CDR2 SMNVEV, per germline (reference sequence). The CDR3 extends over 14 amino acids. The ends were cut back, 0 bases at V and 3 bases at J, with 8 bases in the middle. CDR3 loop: CASSLSWTEETQYF. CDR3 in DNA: TGTGCCAGCAGTTTATCCTGGACAGAAGAGACCCAGTACTTC.

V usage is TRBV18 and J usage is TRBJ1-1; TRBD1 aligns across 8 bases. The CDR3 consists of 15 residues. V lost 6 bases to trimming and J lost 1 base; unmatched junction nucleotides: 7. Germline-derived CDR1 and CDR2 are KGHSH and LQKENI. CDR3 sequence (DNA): TGTGCCAGCTCCATGGGACAGGTACCGAACACTGAAGCTTTCTTT. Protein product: CASSMGQVPNTEAFF.